This T cell receptor (beta chain) was recorded in a study of post-analysis software for immune sequencing data. For the study at large: The patients showed relapsing-remitting, secondary progressive and progressive-relapsing multiple sclerosis courses.

Findings and limits, study-wide: Among roughly five TRBV segments more frequent in patients than controls were TRBV5-6, TRBV5-1 and TRBV20-1.

Included in the TCR beta cDNA libraries were unique molecular identifiers. cDNA molecules numbering about 490,000 came from approximately 1 to 10 million T cells. TCRdb recomputed calls from the PCR reads with MiXCR, one row per CDR3 protein. The sample holds under 900,000 distinct CDR3 sequences; around 53% are singletons and the top ten take under 6%. The CDR3 is made up of 18 amino acids. Unmatched junction bases numbered 16, after V lost 7 bases and J lost 2 bases. On this clonotype: Its antigen is unidentified.

The chain couples TRBV12-3 or TRBV12-4 to TRBJ2-5; 10 bases are a match to TRBD2. The TCR comes from a girl under 18 with multiple sclerosis. The specimen sequenced was blood. CDR3 coding DNA: TGTGCCAGCATCCAATTTGGGGGGGCTAGCGGGAGACAAGAGACCCAGTACTTC. This gives the protein CASIQFGGASGRQETQYF.